Below, one T cell receptor (beta chain) is given with its context. This sample is part of a study of CXCR3-negative and CXCR3-positive naive CD8 T cells. Through 5' RACE with UMI labels, the TRB cDNA libraries were prepared. TCRdb reanalyzed the 5' RACE reads and collapses them to one entry per CDR3 protein, without DNA. This repertoire includes 45,000 to 60,000 distinct CDR3 sequences. The CDR3 covers 14 residues. CDR1 SQVTM and CDR2 ANQGSEA come from the germline V gene. The V gene is TRBV29-1, the J gene TRBJ2-2; the D call of TRBD2 rests on TCRdb alone, since no DNA is present to check it. The clonotype was recovered from a human donor in good health. Some clones in this sample may be carry-over from other donors' samples. The sample comprised naive CXCR3- CD8+ T cells from blood. Subset of the sample: CD45RO-CCR7+CD27+CD95- naive CD8+ T cells lacking CXCR3 (TNR3-). CDR3 region: CSVERAGNTGELFF.